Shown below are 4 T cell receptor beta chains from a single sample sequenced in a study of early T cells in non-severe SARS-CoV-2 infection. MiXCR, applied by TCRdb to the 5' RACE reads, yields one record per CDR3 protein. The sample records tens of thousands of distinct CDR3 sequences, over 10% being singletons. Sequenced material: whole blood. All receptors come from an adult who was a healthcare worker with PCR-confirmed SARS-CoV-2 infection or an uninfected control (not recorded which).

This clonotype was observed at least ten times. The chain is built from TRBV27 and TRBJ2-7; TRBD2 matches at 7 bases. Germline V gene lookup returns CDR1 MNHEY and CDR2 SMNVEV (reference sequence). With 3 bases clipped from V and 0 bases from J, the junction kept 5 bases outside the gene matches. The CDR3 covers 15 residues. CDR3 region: CASSLGGSSSYEQYF. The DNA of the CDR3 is TGTGCCAGCAGTTTGGGAGGGTCAAGCTCCTACGAGCAGTACTTC.

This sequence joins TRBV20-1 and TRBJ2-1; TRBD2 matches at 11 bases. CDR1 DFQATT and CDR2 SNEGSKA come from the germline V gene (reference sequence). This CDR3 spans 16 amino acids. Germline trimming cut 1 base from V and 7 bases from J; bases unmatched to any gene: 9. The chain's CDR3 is CSARGLAGGWGNEQFF. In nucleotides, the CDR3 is TGCAGTGCTAGAGGGCTAGCGGGAGGTTGGGGGAATGAGCAGTTCTTC.

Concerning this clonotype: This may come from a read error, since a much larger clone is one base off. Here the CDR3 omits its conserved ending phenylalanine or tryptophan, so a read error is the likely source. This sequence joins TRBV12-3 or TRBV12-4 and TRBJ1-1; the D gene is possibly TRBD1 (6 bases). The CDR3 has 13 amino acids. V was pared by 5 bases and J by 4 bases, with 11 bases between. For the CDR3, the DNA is TGTGCCAGCAGTCTTCAGGGGTCCACTGAAGCTTTCTCT. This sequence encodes CASSLQGSTEAFS.

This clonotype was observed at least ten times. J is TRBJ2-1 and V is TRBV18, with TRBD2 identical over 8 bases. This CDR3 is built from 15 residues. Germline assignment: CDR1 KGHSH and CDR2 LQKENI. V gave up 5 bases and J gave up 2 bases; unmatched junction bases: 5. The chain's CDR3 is CASSSGTSTYNEQFF. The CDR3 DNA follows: TGTGCCAGCTCATCGGGGACTAGTACCTACAATGAGCAGTTCTTC.